This T cell receptor beta chain was captured in a study of T cells in women clearing cervical HPV infection. V lost 4 bases and J lost 5, with 11 bases in between. From germline, CDR1 is MNHNS and CDR2 SASEGT. This CDR3 contains 13 residues. To note about this clone: The read gets to within 3 residues of the CDR3 end, and the germline J gene fills in the rest.

Sequenced by immunoSEQ multiplex PCR; TCRdb stores in-frame clones only, minus some. The data show approximately 35,000 clones, and the top ten clones hold roughly 1.6%. The specimen sequenced was blood buffy coat. The V and J genes are TRBV6-1 and TRBJ2-5; unclear D gene. This receptor was taken from a woman between 18 and 75 years old with a cervical HPV16 infection that either progressed to CIN3+ or cleared (not recorded which). The CDR3 loop reads CASSAADFETQYF. The DNA read from the CDR3 is TGTGCCAGCAGTGCGGCGGATTTTGAGACC.